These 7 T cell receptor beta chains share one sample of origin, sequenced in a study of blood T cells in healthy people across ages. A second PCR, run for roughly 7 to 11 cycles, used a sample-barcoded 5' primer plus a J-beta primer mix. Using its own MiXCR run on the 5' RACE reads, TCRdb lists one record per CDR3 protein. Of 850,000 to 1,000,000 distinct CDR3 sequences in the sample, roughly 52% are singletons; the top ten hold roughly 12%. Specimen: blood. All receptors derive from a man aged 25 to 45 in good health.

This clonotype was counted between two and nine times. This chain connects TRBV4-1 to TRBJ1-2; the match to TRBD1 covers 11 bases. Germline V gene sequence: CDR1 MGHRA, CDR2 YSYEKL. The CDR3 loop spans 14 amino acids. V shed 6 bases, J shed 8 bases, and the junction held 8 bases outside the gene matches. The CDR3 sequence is CASSRGQGAPGYTF. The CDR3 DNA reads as TGCGCCAGCAGTCGAGGACAGGGGGCGCCCGGCTACACCTTC.

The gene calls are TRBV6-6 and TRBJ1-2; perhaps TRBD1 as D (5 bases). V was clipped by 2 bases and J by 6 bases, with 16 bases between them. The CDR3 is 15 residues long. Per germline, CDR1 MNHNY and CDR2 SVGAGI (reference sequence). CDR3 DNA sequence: TGTGCCAGCAGTTACAGTCAGGGACTAATGGATGGCTACACCTTC. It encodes CASSYSQGLMDGYTF.

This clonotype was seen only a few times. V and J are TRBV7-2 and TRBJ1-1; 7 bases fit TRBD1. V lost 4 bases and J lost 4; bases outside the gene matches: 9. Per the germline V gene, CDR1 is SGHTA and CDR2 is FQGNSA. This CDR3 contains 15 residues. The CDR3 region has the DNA TGTGCCAGCAGCTCACCCAACAGGGGCGGCACTGAAGCTTTCTTT. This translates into CASSSPNRGGTEAFF. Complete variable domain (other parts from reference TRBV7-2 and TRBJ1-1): GAGVSQSPSNKVTEKGKDVELRCDPISGHTALYWYRQSLGQGLEFLIYFQGNSAPDKSGLPSDRFSAERTGGSVSTLTIQRTQQEDSAVYLCASSSPNRGGTEAFFGQGTRLTVV.

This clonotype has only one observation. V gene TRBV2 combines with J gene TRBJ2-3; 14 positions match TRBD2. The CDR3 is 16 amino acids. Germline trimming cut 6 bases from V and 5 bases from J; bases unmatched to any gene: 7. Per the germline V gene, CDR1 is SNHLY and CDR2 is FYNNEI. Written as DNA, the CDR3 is TGTGCCAGCAGAAGACTAGCGGGGGGGTACATAGATACGCAGTATTTT. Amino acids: CASRRLAGGYIDTQYF.

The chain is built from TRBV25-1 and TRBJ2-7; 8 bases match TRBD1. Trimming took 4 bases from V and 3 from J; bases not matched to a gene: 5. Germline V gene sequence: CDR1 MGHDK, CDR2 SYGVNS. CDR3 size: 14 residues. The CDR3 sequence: CASSVDRGDYEQYF. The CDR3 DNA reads TGTGCCAGCAGTGTAGACAGGGGCGACTACGAGCAGTACTTC.

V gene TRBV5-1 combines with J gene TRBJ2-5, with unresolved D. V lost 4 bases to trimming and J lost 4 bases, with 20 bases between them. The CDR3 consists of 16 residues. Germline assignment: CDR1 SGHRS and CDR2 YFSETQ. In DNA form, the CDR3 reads TGCGCCAGCAGCCCGGATTTGGCAGGTCGGCGAGAGACCCAGTACTTC. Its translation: CASSPDLAGRRETQYF.

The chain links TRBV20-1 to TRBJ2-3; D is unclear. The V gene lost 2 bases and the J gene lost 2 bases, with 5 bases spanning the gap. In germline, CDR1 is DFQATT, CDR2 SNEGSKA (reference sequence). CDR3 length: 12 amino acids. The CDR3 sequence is CSARTTTDTQYF. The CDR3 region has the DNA TGCAGTGCTAGAACCACCACAGATACGCAGTATTTT.